This T cell receptor beta chain was sequenced in a study of blood T cell repertoires in COVID-19. Study as a whole: Sites across the United States, Italy and Spain contributed samples from acute and convalescent COVID-19. T cells, B-cell-depleted T cells, or PBMCs supplied cDNA or gDNA.

In the source study's methods: Reference gene primers were amplified, and this amplification served to estimate nucleated cell counts. The table came from immunoSEQ multiplex PCR; TCRdb's copy has only in-frame clones and leaves some out. V and J calls and clone size come straight from that table; D and trimming were deduced from the DNA. Here the sample spans about 150,000 clones, roughly 90% being singletons. This receptor was taken from a woman between 55 and 75 years old with active or convalescent COVID-19. The sequenced sample was peripheral blood.

CDR3 sequence (DNA): TGTGCCAGCAGCCCGGGGGGGCAGGGCGATGAAAAACTGTTTTTT. Amino acid sequence: CASSPGGQGDEKLFF. V and J are TRBV5-4 and TRBJ1-4; the D gene is possibly TRBD1 (6 bases). Germline lookup yields CDR1 SGHNT and CDR2 YYREEE (reference sequence). V lost 4 bases to trimming and J lost 6 bases, with 16 bases between them. The CDR3 covers 15 residues.